Shown below are 2 T cell receptor beta chains from a single sample sequenced in a study of blood T cell repertoires in COVID-19. Libraries were prepared by immunoSEQ multiplex PCR; TCRdb keeps only in-frame clonotypes and omits some of them. The data contain 250,000 or so clones, approximately 80% of them seen just once; the ten biggest clones take up 4.2%. Material: peripheral blood. The receptors derive from a man in his sixties with acute or convalescent COVID-19.

This rearrangement joins TRBV29-1 to TRBJ2-3; TRBD1 matches at 11 bases. CDR1 and CDR2 from the germline V gene are SQVTM and ANQGSEA. Trimming took 7 bases from V and 6 from J; bases not matched to a gene: 9. The CDR3 is made up of 14 amino acids. The DNA of the CDR3 is TGCAGCGGCGGGACAGGGGGATTCGTGGATACGCAGTATTTT. It specifies CSGGTGGFVDTQYF.

This clone appeared a few times. The CDR3 nucleotides read TGTGCCAGTAGCAAGTTTTTAGGAGACACTGAAGCTTTCTTT. It translates to CASSKFLGDTEAFF. The chain recombines TRBV19 with TRBJ1-1; D uncertain. V lost 6 bases to trimming and J lost 3 bases, with 14 bases between them. This CDR3 is 14 amino acids long. CDR1 is LNHDA, CDR2 SQIVND, per germline (reference sequence). The whole variable domain, remainder taken from reference TRBV19 and TRBJ1-1, is DGGITQSPKYLFRKEGQNVTLSCEQNLNHDAMYWYRQDPGQGLRLIYYSQIVNDFQKGDIAEGYSVSREKKESFPLTVTSAQKNPTAFYLCASSKFLGDTEAFFGQGTRLTVV.